One sample yielded the 27 T cell receptor beta chains listed below, sequenced in a study of T cells after yellow fever vaccination. TCRdb re-called the 5' RACE reads through MiXCR, storing one row per CDR3 protein. Of 250,000 to 400,000 distinct CDR3 sequences in the sample, about 4% were seen once. The sample was PBMCs, taken 5 days after the yellow fever booster vaccination. The receptor set was obtained from a man aged 18 to 35 who received the YFV17D yellow fever vaccine.

This clonotype was seen more than once but under ten times. The chain has TRBV7-8 and TRBJ1-6; 9 nucleotides line up with TRBD1. The junction had 12 bases not matched to a gene; V was cut back by 5 bases and J by 7 bases. CDR3 size: 17 residues. Germline V lookup: CDR1 SGHVS, CDR2 FQNEAQ. The CDR3 DNA reads as TGTGCCAGCAGCACCTACCAAGGACAGGGGAGGAATTCACCCCTCCACTTT. Amino acids: CASSTYQGQGRNSPLHF.

This clonotype was counted ten times or more. The chain is built from TRBV5-1 and TRBJ1-4; D gene uncertain. Trimming stripped 3 bases from V and 1 base from J, with 10 bases between. Germline assignment: CDR1 SGHRS and CDR2 YFSETQ. This CDR3 comprises 15 residues. CDR3 sequence: CASSSTSGTNEKLFF. CDR3 nucleotides: TGCGCCAGCAGCTCCACTAGCGGAACTAATGAAAAACTGTTTTTT.

J is TRBJ2-1 and V is TRBV18, with 8 bases fitting TRBD1. The length of the CDR3 is 13 residues. The V gene's germline CDR1 is KGHSH and CDR2 LQKENI. With 3 bases clipped from V and 7 bases from J, the junction kept 2 bases outside the gene matches. CDR3 sequence reads: CASSPDRDNEQFF. CDR3 DNA: TGTGCCAGCTCACCGGACAGGGATAATGAGCAGTTCTTC.

This clonotype has more than one count but fewer than ten. The J gene is TRBJ2-7, the V gene TRBV6-6; D ambiguous. The CDR3 has 14 amino acids. V gave up 6 bases and J gave up 3 bases, with 15 bases separating them. Germline V gene sequence: CDR1 MNHNY, CDR2 SVGAGI (reference sequence). The CDR3 bases are TGTGCCAGCAGCCCCATAACGGATGGCTACGAGCAGTACTTC. As protein: CASSPITDGYEQYF.

The genes are TRBV7-2 and TRBJ2-3; the match to TRBD2 covers 7 bases. Germline CDR1 SGHTA, CDR2 FQGNSA. After removal of 5 bases from V and 8 bases from J, the junction contained 16 bases not matched to a gene. The CDR3 runs to 16 residues. The CDR3 coding sequence is TGTGCCAGCAGCCAGACCGGGACTACGGCTTTAGGTACGCAGTATTTT. This codes for CASSQTGTTALGTQYF.

The genes are TRBV7-2 and TRBJ2-3, with 13 bases aligning to TRBD2. The V segment lost 3 bases and the J segment 9 bases; nucleotides outside the gene matches: 9. The CDR3 covers 16 residues. Germline CDR1 is SGHTA and CDR2 is FQGNSA. CDR3 sequence: CASSFGTSGGARTQYF. The CDR3 DNA reads TGTGCCAGCAGCTTCGGTACTAGCGGGGGGGCAAGAACGCAGTATTTT.

This clonotype was recorded a few times. The V call is TRBV2, the J call TRBJ2-1; D is uncertain. The CDR3 extends over 14 amino acids. The ends were cut back, 8 bases at V and 1 base at J, with 12 bases in the middle. Germline-derived CDR1 and CDR2 are SNHLY and FYNNEI. The CDR3 coding sequence is TGTGCCAGCTTGAGACGCCTTTCCTACAATGAGCAGTTCTTC. It translates to CASLRRLSYNEQFF.

In this sample, this clonotype turned up a few times. The chain is built from TRBV5-6 and TRBJ1-1; D is ambiguous. V was cut by 0 bases and J by 6 bases, with 12 bases left in between. Germline V gene sequence: CDR1 SGHDT, CDR2 YYEEEE. The length of the CDR3 is 14 residues. This CDR3 is CASSLGAGKAEAFF. The CDR3 bases are TGTGCCAGCAGCTTGGGAGCTGGGAAGGCTGAAGCTTTCTTT.

V is TRBV5-4 and J is TRBJ2-3, with D tentatively TRBD2 (6 bases). In germline, CDR1 is SGHNT, CDR2 YYREEE (reference sequence). The CDR3 runs to 17 residues. V lost 0 bases, J lost 0 bases, and 14 bases lay in between. The CDR3 here is CASSLAGKAGSTDTQYF. Here the CDR3 DNA reads TGTGCCAGCAGCTTGGCGGGGAAGGCGGGGAGCACAGATACGCAGTATTTT.

The V and J genes are TRBV7-3 and TRBJ2-2; possibly TRBD2 for D (6 bases). Trimming left V 5 bases short and J 6 bases short, with 16 bases between. The CDR3 has 15 residues. Germline CDR1 is SGHTA and CDR2 is FQGTGA. The CDR3 here is CASSVRGGAAGELFF. The CDR3 bases are TGTGCCAGCAGCGTGCGGGGTGGGGCAGCCGGGGAGCTGTTTTTT.

In its sample, this clonotype was seen a few times. The J gene is TRBJ1-1, the V gene TRBV20-1; 9 bases are shared with TRBD1. Germline assignment: CDR1 DFQATT and CDR2 SNEGSKA (reference sequence). This CDR3 region has 14 residues. After removal of 4 bases from V and 5 bases from J, the junction contained 8 bases not matched to a gene. The CDR3 loop is CSAITGGARTEAFF. The CDR3 coding sequence is TGCAGTGCTATTACAGGGGGCGCGAGGACTGAAGCTTTCTTT.

This clonotype was observed at least ten times. The chain couples TRBV5-1 to TRBJ1-1, with 7 bases lining up with TRBD1. V was clipped by 4 bases and J by 1 base; unmatched bases: 7. Germline CDR1 SGHRS, CDR2 YFSETQ. The CDR3 consists of 15 residues. CDR3 coding DNA: TGCGCCAGCAGCCCAATCCGGGACAGGAACACTGAAGCTTTCTTT. This sequence encodes CASSPIRDRNTEAFF. The variable domain in full, completed from reference TRBV5-1 and TRBJ1-1, reads KAGVTQTPRYLIKTRGQQVTLSCSPISGHRSVSWYQQTPGQGLQFLFEYFSETQRNKGNFPGRFSGRQFSNSRSEMNVSTLELGDSALYLCASSPIRDRNTEAFFGQGTRLTVV.

V is TRBV5-1 and J is TRBJ1-1, with unresolved D. CDR3 length equals 13 residues. The V end was cut by 0 bases, the J end by 5 bases, with 8 bases between. Germline V gives CDR1 SGHRS, CDR2 YFSETQ. The CDR3 DNA reads as TGCGCCAGCAGCTTGGGTCTACAAACTGAAGCTTTCTTT. Its translation is CASSLGLQTEAFF. Drawing the rest from reference TRBV5-1 and TRBJ1-1, the complete variable domain is KAGVTQTPRYLIKTRGQQVTLSCSPISGHRSVSWYQQTPGQGLQFLFEYFSETQRNKGNFPGRFSGRQFSNSRSEMNVSTLELGDSALYLCASSLGLQTEAFFGQGTRLTVV.

The V gene is TRBV7-3, the J gene TRBJ1-1; D ambiguous. CDR3 size: 13 residues. Germline loops: CDR1 SGHTA, CDR2 FQGTGA. V shed 6 bases and J shed 2 bases, with 10 bases lying between them. This CDR3 reads CASRKGSNTEAFF. CDR3 nucleotide sequence: TGTGCCAGCAGAAAAGGCAGTAACACTGAAGCTTTCTTT.

This clonotype was found a few times. This sequence joins TRBV7-2 and TRBJ1-2, with D uncertain. Trimming removed 3 bases from V and 8 bases from J, with 10 bases in between. This CDR3 has 12 amino acids. CDR1 is SGHTA and CDR2 is FQGNSA in the germline V gene. The CDR3 spells CASSFDRKGYTF. The CDR3 nucleotides read TGTGCCAGCAGCTTTGACCGAAAGGGCTACACCTTC.

The rearrangement uses TRBV29-1 and TRBJ2-1, with a tentative D call TRBD1 (5 bases). Trimming shortened V by 5 bases and J by 9 bases, and 23 bases separated the two germline ends. CDR3 length equals 15 residues. Germline assignment: CDR1 SQVTM and CDR2 ANQGSEA. The CDR3 DNA reads TGCAGCGTTCGATGGATAGTGACAGTGTTTTCTGAGCAGTTCTTC. This sequence encodes CSVRWIVTVFSEQFF.

This clonotype was counted a few times. The chain uses TRBV5-1 and TRBJ1-2; D call uncertain. Germline V gene lookup returns CDR1 SGHRS and CDR2 YFSETQ. The V and J ends lost 0 bases and 0 bases respectively, with 9 bases between them. This CDR3 has 15 residues. Here the CDR3 DNA reads TGCGCCAGCAGCTTGGACACAACAGCTAACTATGGCTACACCTTC. It yields the protein CASSLDTTANYGYTF.

The V gene is TRBV5-1, the J gene TRBJ2-3, with 11 bases matching TRBD2. CDR1 and CDR2 from the germline V gene are SGHRS and YFSETQ. The ends lost 7 bases at V and 4 bases at J; junction bases unmatched: 8. The length of the CDR3 is 15 residues. In nucleotides, the CDR3 is TGCGCCAGCCAAAGGAGACTAGCGGGATCAGATACGCAGTATTTT. The encoded protein is CASQRRLAGSDTQYF. The full variable domain, rest sourced from reference TRBV5-1 and TRBJ2-3, is KAGVTQTPRYLIKTRGQQVTLSCSPISGHRSVSWYQQTPGQGLQFLFEYFSETQRNKGNFPGRFSGRQFSNSRSEMNVSTLELGDSALYLCASQRRLAGSDTQYFGPGTRLTVL.

This clonotype has a count of ten or more. The rearrangement uses TRBV10-2 and TRBJ2-1; 8 bases line up with TRBD2. Looked up from germline, CDR1 is WSHSY and CDR2 is SAAADI. The CDR3 is 13 amino acids. Trimming took 8 bases from V and 7 from J; bases not matched to a gene: 7. CDR3: CASLGGGINEQFF. The CDR3 DNA reads TGCGCCAGCCTGGGCGGGGGGATAAATGAGCAGTTCTTC.

This clonotype was seen many times. The chain uses TRBV2 and TRBJ1-5; 8 nucleotides line up with TRBD1. CDR1 is SNHLY, CDR2 FYNNEI, per germline. V shed 8 bases and J 2 bases; nucleotides not matched to a gene: 8. The CDR3 spans 15 residues. CDR3 nucleotide sequence: TGTGCCAGCCAGGAGGACAGGGTAGGCAATCAGCCCCAGCATTTT. It yields the protein CASQEDRVGNQPQHF.

The chain carries TRBV7-9 and TRBJ2-4; 7 positions agree with TRBD1. The CDR3 loop spans 14 amino acids. J gave up 7 bases and V 2 bases, and 5 bases lay outside the gene matches. From germline, CDR1 is SEHNR and CDR2 FQNEAQ (reference sequence). Here the CDR3 DNA reads TGTGCCAGCAGCTTAAACCCGGGACAGAACATTCAGTACTTC. This sequence encodes CASSLNPGQNIQYF.

J is TRBJ1-1 and V is TRBV9; perhaps TRBD1 as D (5 bases). The germline gives CDR1 SGDLS, CDR2 YYNGEE. The length of the CDR3 is 14 residues. The V end lost 0 bases, the J end lost 3 bases, and 9 bases lay between the germline ends. The CDR3 sequence: CASSVGGGDTEAFF. DNA for the CDR3: TGTGCCAGCAGCGTAGGGGGCGGCGACACTGAAGCTTTCTTT.

This clonotype was seen a few times. The chain is built from TRBV5-5 and TRBJ2-3; tentative D call: TRBD1 (5 bases). Germline V gene sequence: CDR1 SGHKS, CDR2 YYEKEE (reference sequence). The CDR3 is 16 amino acids. V was shortened by 5 bases and J by 1 base, with 17 bases between the two germline ends. CDR3 region: CASRSRQFQGTDTQYF. The CDR3 nucleotides read TGTGCCAGCAGGTCAAGACAGTTTCAGGGCACAGATACGCAGTATTTT.

This clonotype was observed a few times. This chain joins TRBV6-2 or TRBV6-3 and TRBJ2-5, with unresolved D. In germline, CDR1 is MNHEY, CDR2 SVGEGT. The germline V and J ends were trimmed by 2 bases and 6 bases, with 7 bases remaining between them. The CDR3 loop spans 12 amino acids. The DNA for the CDR3 is TGTGCCAGCAGTTACCCCTCGAAGACCCAGTACTTC. Its translation: CASSYPSKTQYF.

The rearrangement links TRBV19 to TRBJ1-6, with TRBD1 identical over 7 bases. The length of the CDR3 is 16 residues. Per the germline V gene, CDR1 is LNHDA and CDR2 is SQIVND (reference sequence). V was pared by 3 bases and J by 4 bases, with 6 bases of the junction left unmatched. In DNA form, the CDR3 reads TGTGCCAGTAGTATGGACAGGAAGGGGTATAATTCACCCCTCCACTTT. The encoded protein is CASSMDRKGYNSPLHF.

In this sample, this clonotype turned up many times. This rearrangement joins TRBV7-9 to TRBJ1-1; D possibly corresponds to TRBD1 (6 bases). Germline V gene data show CDR1 as SEHNR and CDR2 as FQNEAQ (reference sequence). The CDR3 totals 12 residues. V shed 5 bases and J shed 8 bases, with 12 bases lying between them. The CDR3 bases are TGTGCCAGCAGCCAAACAGGGTACGAAGCTTTCTTT. This gives the protein CASSQTGYEAFF. Full variable domain (rest looked up from reference TRBV7-9 and TRBJ1-1): DTGVSQNPRHKITKRGQNVTFRCDPISEHNRLYWYRQTLGQGPEFLTYFQNEAQLEKSRLLSDRFSAERPKGSFSTLEIQRTEQGDSAMYLCASSQTGYEAFFGQGTRLTVV.

The chain's CDR3 is CSGSVRQGRSDTQYF. CDR3 bases: TGCAGCGGCTCGGTCCGACAGGGACGGTCAGATACGCAGTATTTT. This chain links TRBV29-1 with TRBJ2-3; 7 bases align to TRBD1. V shed 7 bases and J 4 bases; nucleotides not matched to a gene: 14. Germline values: CDR1 SQVTM, CDR2 ANQGSEA. CDR3 length: 15 residues.